A selection of T cell receptor beta chains follows, all from one sample in a study of identical twins. TCRdb itself ran the 5' RACE reads through MiXCR, one entry per CDR3 protein. The sample lists under 350,000 distinct CDR3 sequences; around 9.7% were seen once. These data were likewise used in another study, on yellow fever vaccine responses in identical twins.

What was sequenced was CD8+ T cells sorted from blood. These receptor sequences come from a woman aged 18-30 years in good health. CDR3s include the opening cysteine and the closing phenylalanine or tryptophan. Each record gives: CDR3 DNA, CDR3 protein, clone size, D gene, J gene, V gene. A D gene is named only where the DNA matches it firmly. Rows give clone size only sometimes, using once, few, many, or a class for an expanded clone.

DNA: TGTGCCACCAGTGGGGTCGGGGGCCGGGAGACCCAGTACTTC
CDR3: CATSGVGGRETQYF
size: many
D: .
J: TRBJ2-5
V: TRBV24-1

DNA: TGTGCCATCAGTGAGTCAAGGACAGGGACCGGGGAGCTGTTTTTT
CDR3: CAISESRTGTGELFF
size: many
D: TRBD1
J: TRBJ2-2
V: TRBV10-3

DNA: TGTGCCAGCAGCTTCGACTCAATTAATGCAGATACGCAGTATTTT
CDR3: CASSFDSINADTQYF
size: few
D: .
J: TRBJ2-3
V: TRBV13

DNA: TGTGCCAGCAACTCCCCGGGGCAGCCCCAGCATTTT
CDR3: CASNSPGQPQHF
size: .
D: .
J: TRBJ1-5
V: TRBV7-9

DNA: TGTGCCAGCAGCCAAGATACCAGTGGGGAAAATGAGCAGTTCTTC
CDR3: CASSQDTSGENEQFF
size: .
D: .
J: TRBJ2-1
V: TRBV4-2

DNA: TGTGCCAGCAGCGAGGGATCCGGGAACTACGAGCAGTACTTC
CDR3: CASSEGSGNYEQYF
size: .
D: .
J: TRBJ2-7
V: TRBV7-2

DNA: TGTGCCAGCAGTTTAAATCTAGCGGGTGCTGAAGAGACCCAGTACTTC
CDR3: CASSLNLAGAEETQYF
size: .
D: TRBD2
J: TRBJ2-5
V: TRBV28

DNA: TGTGCCAGCAGTGAACTTGGGACAGGTTACAATGAGCAGTTCTTC
CDR3: CASSELGTGYNEQFF
size: .
D: TRBD1
J: TRBJ2-1
V: TRBV2

DNA: TGTGCCTGGGGAGGGCATGAGCAGTTCTTC
CDR3: CAWGGHEQFF
size: .
D: .
J: TRBJ2-1
V: TRBV30

DNA: TGTGCCAGCAGCCCCATAGGAGAGTCCTACGAGCAGTACTTC
CDR3: CASSPIGESYEQYF
size: .
D: .
J: TRBJ2-7
V: TRBV7-6

DNA: TGCAGTGCTAGTTCAGTGAGAGGGGACAATGAGCAGTTCTTC
CDR3: CSASSVRGDNEQFF
size: many
D: .
J: TRBJ2-1
V: TRBV20-1

DNA: TGTGCCAGCAGTGCCGTACAGGGGAACACCGGGGAGCTGTTTTTT
CDR3: CASSAVQGNTGELFF
size: many
D: .
J: TRBJ2-2
V: TRBV6-4

DNA: TGCGCCAGCACCGCGGAACAGTTCCGGCGGGAGTATGTCACCGGGGAGCTGTTTTTT
CDR3: CASTAEQFRREYVTGELFF
size: many
D: TRBD2
J: TRBJ2-2
V: TRBV5-1

DNA: TGTGCCAGCAGTTCAATACGTTCGGGGCAGTACTTC
CDR3: CASSSIRSGQYF
size: few
D: .
J: TRBJ2-7
V: TRBV7-8

DNA: TGTGCCAGCAGTTTATCTCCCCTAACGGAGCCCCAGCATTTT
CDR3: CASSLSPLTEPQHF
size: many
D: .
J: TRBJ1-5
V: TRBV27

DNA: TGTGCCAGCACCCCCGGGGGGCTCAATGAGCAGTTCTTC
CDR3: CASTPGGLNEQFF
size: few
D: .
J: TRBJ2-1
V: TRBV7-2

DNA: TGTGCTAGTGGTTTCAGGGAAGGAGAGCAGTTCTTC
CDR3: CASGFREGEQFF
size: few
D: .
J: TRBJ2-1
V: TRBV12-5

DNA: TGTGCCAGCAGCTTGAATGCGGGAGTCCTAAACGAGCAGTACTTC
CDR3: CASSLNAGVLNEQYF
size: many
D: TRBD2
J: TRBJ2-7
V: TRBV7-9

DNA: TGTGCCAGCAGTTCCCTTAGCGGGGAGGGTACCGGGGAGCTGTTTTTT
CDR3: CASSSLSGEGTGELFF
size: many
D: TRBD2
J: TRBJ2-2
V: TRBV12-3/TRBV12-4

DNA: TGCGCCAGCAGTGAGGGGGAGTTCACAGATACGCAGTATTTT
CDR3: CASSEGEFTDTQYF
size: few
D: .
J: TRBJ2-3
V: TRBV10-1

DNA: TGTGCCATCAGTGAGTCTGGGCAGTCCTACGAGCAGTACTTC
CDR3: CAISESGQSYEQYF
size: many
D: .
J: TRBJ2-7
V: TRBV10-3

DNA: TGTGCCAGCAGTGAGGGCCGGACCCCCCTTAGCACAGATACGCAGTATTTT
CDR3: CASSEGRTPLSTDTQYF
size: few
D: .
J: TRBJ2-3
V: TRBV25-1

DNA: TGCAGCGTTGTGAAGGCGGGGGCCAACACCGGGGAGCTGTTTTTT
CDR3: CSVVKAGANTGELFF
size: few
D: .
J: TRBJ2-2
V: TRBV29-1

DNA: TGTGCCAGCAGTTTATGGGAGGTGACCGAGACCGGGGAGCTGTTTTTT
CDR3: CASSLWEVTETGELFF
size: few
D: .
J: TRBJ2-2
V: TRBV12-3/TRBV12-4

DNA: TGTGCCAGCAGTTCCTTCGACAGGGGGGTATACGAGCAGTACTTC
CDR3: CASSSFDRGVYEQYF
size: .
D: TRBD1
J: TRBJ2-7
V: TRBV28

DNA: TGTGCCAGCAGTGACAGCAACGGCTCTGGGGCCAACGTCCTGACTTTC
CDR3: CASSDSNGSGANVLTF
size: .
D: .
J: TRBJ2-6
V: TRBV6-4

DNA: TGCAGTGCTAGAGCTACAGGGAGCTCCTACGAGCAGTACTTC
CDR3: CSARATGSSYEQYF
size: few
D: .
J: TRBJ2-7
V: TRBV20-1

DNA: TGCAGCGTTGAAAGGACAGGGGAATTTGAGACCCAGTACTTC
CDR3: CSVERTGEFETQYF
size: many
D: TRBD1
J: TRBJ2-5
V: TRBV29-1

DNA: TGTGCCAGCAGGACCGGGGGTGGGCAGCCCCAGCATTTT
CDR3: CASRTGGGQPQHF
size: few
D: .
J: TRBJ1-5
V: TRBV28

DNA: TGTGCCAGCAGCCAAGGGATGACAGACTCCTACAATGAGCAGTTCTTC
CDR3: CASSQGMTDSYNEQFF
size: many
D: .
J: TRBJ2-1
V: TRBV3-1

DNA: TGTGCCAGCATGGGCAGAAACCAGTCCTACGAGCAGTACTTC
CDR3: CASMGRNQSYEQYF
size: many
D: .
J: TRBJ2-7
V: TRBV6-1

DNA: TGTGCCAGCAGCCAAGAAGGGTGGGGGGCAGCTCAGGAAAAACTGTTTTTT
CDR3: CASSQEGWGAAQEKLFF
size: .
D: .
J: TRBJ1-4
V: TRBV4-2

DNA: TGTGCCAGCAGCTTATTGCGGGGGGGTTTGGCAGATACGCAGTATTTT
CDR3: CASSLLRGGLADTQYF
size: few
D: TRBD2
J: TRBJ2-3
V: TRBV11-2

DNA: TGTGCCAGCAGTTACCCGCGGGACAGGAGCGAGACCCAGTACTTC
CDR3: CASSYPRDRSETQYF
size: many
D: TRBD1
J: TRBJ2-5
V: TRBV6-5

DNA: TGCAGCGTTGATGAGAGCTACGAGCAGTACTTC
CDR3: CSVDESYEQYF
size: many
D: .
J: TRBJ2-7
V: TRBV29-1

DNA: TGTGCCGCCGCGGACGGACTCTCTGGAAACACCATATATTTT
CDR3: CAAADGLSGNTIYF
size: few
D: .
J: TRBJ1-3
V: TRBV10-3

DNA: TGTGCCAGCAGTTTAGAAGTAGAGGGCCAGTACTTC
CDR3: CASSLEVEGQYF
size: many
D: .
J: TRBJ2-5
V: TRBV12-3/TRBV12-4

DNA: TGCGCCAGCAGCCAAGATCAGGGGGCGAGCTCTGAAGCTTTCTTT
CDR3: CASSQDQGASSEAFF
size: few
D: TRBD1
J: TRBJ1-1
V: TRBV4-3

DNA: TGTGCCAGCAGTTTGGGACGGCACACAGATACGCAGTATTTT
CDR3: CASSLGRHTDTQYF
size: few
D: .
J: TRBJ2-3
V: TRBV12-3/TRBV12-4

DNA: TGTGCCAGCAGCCCAGTTGCGGAGCGGGAGGGCCGAAGTAGGCATGAGCAGTTCTTC
CDR3: CASSPVAEREGRSRHEQFF
size: few
D: TRBD2
J: TRBJ2-1
V: TRBV11-1

DNA: TGTGCTAGCAGCTTAATGAGGCAGGGACCAGAAGAGACCCAGTACTTC
CDR3: CASSLMRQGPEETQYF
size: few
D: .
J: TRBJ2-5
V: TRBV7-7

DNA: TGCACACAGCGGACTCTCACAGATACGCAGTATTTT
CDR3: CTQRTLTDTQYF
size: many
D: .
J: TRBJ2-3
V: TRBV20-1

DNA: TGTGCCATCAGCGAGAATCGACTACAGGGGACTTATGGCTACACCTTC
CDR3: CAISENRLQGTYGYTF
size: many
D: TRBD1
J: TRBJ1-2
V: TRBV10-3

DNA: TGTGCCAGCAGCCCGACAGAGGCCGGCGAAAAACTGTTTTTT
CDR3: CASSPTEAGEKLFF
size: .
D: .
J: TRBJ1-4
V: TRBV6-2/TRBV6-3

DNA: TGTGCCACCAGTGATTTGGGATGGACTGAAGCTTTCTTT
CDR3: CATSDLGWTEAFF
size: many
D: .
J: TRBJ1-1
V: TRBV24-1

DNA: TGTGCCAGCAGCATAGACGGGGACGTCCTGGGCACAGATACGCAGTATTTT
CDR3: CASSIDGDVLGTDTQYF
size: few
D: .
J: TRBJ2-3
V: TRBV11-2

DNA: TGCGCCAGCAGCTTTGAGTTAGCGGGGGGGCCAGAGACCCAGTACTTC
CDR3: CASSFELAGGPETQYF
size: few
D: TRBD2
J: TRBJ2-5
V: TRBV5-1

DNA: TGTGCCAGCAGTTTTCTAGCGAGCTCCTACAATGAGCAGTTCTTC
CDR3: CASSFLASSYNEQFF
size: many
D: .
J: TRBJ2-1
V: TRBV12-3/TRBV12-4

DNA: TGCAGCGTTGGAATTTCGGGGGCTGGGGAGACCCAGTACTTC
CDR3: CSVGISGAGETQYF
size: .
D: .
J: TRBJ2-5
V: TRBV29-1

DNA: TGTGCCAGCAGTCCGGGACTAGCGACCGGGGAGCTGTTTTTT
CDR3: CASSPGLATGELFF
size: .
D: TRBD2
J: TRBJ2-2
V: TRBV27

DNA: TGTGCCAGCAGTTACTCATCCAGGGATCTCGCGAACACCGGGGAGCTGTTTTTT
CDR3: CASSYSSRDLANTGELFF
size: .
D: .
J: TRBJ2-2
V: TRBV6-2/TRBV6-3

DNA: TGCGCCAGCAGCCAAGATTCCCTCGTCGAGGGGGCCAACGTCCTGACTTTC
CDR3: CASSQDSLVEGANVLTF
size: many
D: .
J: TRBJ2-6
V: TRBV4-3

DNA: TGTGGGGCCTTGAACACTGAAGCTTTCTTT
CDR3: CGALNTEAFF
size: many
D: .
J: TRBJ1-1
V: TRBV29-1